This TCR beta chain was captured by sequencing in a study of identical twins. Study results and caveats: When twins shared out-of-frame alpha sequences, those sequences had excess low generation probability.

For this clonotype: Antigen unknown.

One entry per CDR3 protein results from TCRdb running MiXCR on the 5' RACE reads. The profile shows roughly 720,000 distinct CDR3 sequences, 15% to 20% of them singletons. V gave up 7 bases and J gave up 4 bases, with 23 bases separating them. Germline V gene lookup returns CDR1 LNHNV and CDR2 YYDKDF (reference sequence). The CDR3 loop spans 16 amino acids. The same sample was also used in a study of T cells expressing NK-cell markers.

This TCR came from a woman in her late teens or twenties in good health. This sequence joins TRBV15 and TRBJ2-7, with TRBD2 as a possible D gene (6 bases). The sequenced sample was PBMCs. Written as DNA, the CDR3 is TGTGCCACCACCCAAGGGGACTCCAGTCCCGAATACGAGCAGTACTTC. Amino acids: CATTQGDSSPEYEQYF. Drawing the rest from reference TRBV15 and TRBJ2-7, the complete variable domain is DAMVIQNPRYQVTQFGKPVTLSCSQTLNHNVMYWYQQKSSQAPKLLFHYYDKDFNNEADTPDNFQSRRPNTSFCFLDIRSPGLGDTAMYLCATTQGDSSPEYEQYFGPGTRLTVT.